Listed here is a single T cell receptor (beta chain). Its cognate antigen is unknown. Using immunoSEQ multiplex PCR, the repertoire was profiled, and TCRdb retains in-frame clones only, with some absent. The sample gives about 70,000 clones, around 80% of which show up once; 5% is in the top ten. This sample was taken from a study of OX40 agonist ivuxolimab in advanced cancers. Study summary: Checkpoint inhibitors had been given previously to 40% of patients.

Patients with autoimmune history or systemic immunosuppression were excluded. Study results and limitations: Among the lowest peripheral clonal expansion occurred in 0.1-3.0 mg/kg partial responders. CD4+ and CD8+ blood T cells expanded clonally by week 6 at 0.1 to 3.0 mg/kg.

From germline, CDR1 is MDHEN and CDR2 SYDVKM. The CDR3 loop spans 15 amino acids. Source: CD4+ or CD8+ T cells sorted from blood, taken in a trial of the OX40 agonist ivuxolimab. The receptor's source is an adult with an advanced solid tumor such as melanoma, head and neck, liver or kidney cancer. V usage is TRBV28 and J usage is TRBJ2-7, with D possibly being TRBD1 (6 bases). The J call is doubtful: the DNA matches TRBJ2-1 better. The CDR3 nucleotides are TGTGCCAGCAGTTTAACAGGGAAGTTGAACAATGAGCAGTTCTTC. It specifies CASSLTGKLNNEQFF.